The rows below give T cell receptor beta chains drawn from one sample of a study of blood T cell repertoires in COVID-19. Sequencing was performed with immunoSEQ multiplex PCR; in TCRdb, only in-frame clones are kept and a portion is missing. The sample lists under 200,000 clones, approximately 85% occurring once. Sequencing was performed on peripheral blood. These receptors came from a middle-aged man who had recovered from COVID-19. Both conserved end residues are part of each CDR3. D genes are given only for firm matches. Rows give clone size only sometimes, using once, few, many, or a class for an expanded clone.

clone size,J gene,D gene,V gene,CDR3 DNA,CDR3 protein
-,TRBJ1-2,-,TRBV28,TGTGCCAGCACCCAAGCGGGGAGGATTTATGGCTACACCTTC,CASTQAGRIYGYTF
once,TRBJ2-7,-,TRBV7-2,TGTGCCAGCAGCGCAGCCGGGGGCTACGAGCAGTACTTC,CASSAAGGYEQYF
once,TRBJ2-3,TRBD1,TRBV3-1/TRBV3-2,TGTGCCAGCAGCCAATCCGGGACAGGCGGAGATACGCAGTATTTT,CASSQSGTGGDTQYF
-,TRBJ2-1,-,TRBV9,TGTGCCAGCAGCCCCGCGGGTGATGAGCAGTTCTTC,CASSPAGDEQFF
-,TRBJ2-5,-,TRBV6-2/TRBV6-3,TGTGCCAGCAGTTCCCTCGGGGTTCGGGAGACCCAGTACTTC,CASSSLGVRETQYF
-,TRBJ2-7,TRBD2,TRBV5-1,TGCGCCAGCAGCTTGGTCGGGGGGAGCTACGAGCAGTACTTC,CASSLVGGSYEQYF
-,TRBJ2-3,-,TRBV28,TGTGCCAGCAGTCCTCACTCTTTCCGTACGCAGTATTTT,CASSPHSFRTQYF
-,TRBJ2-7,-,TRBV4-2,TGTGCCAGCAGCCAAACCGGACAGGCGGGACCCTACGAGCAGTACTTC,CASSQTGQAGPYEQYF
-,TRBJ1-6,-,TRBV7-2,TGTGCCAGCAGCTTAGAGACAGGCCTTAATTCACCCCTCCACTTT,CASSLETGLNSPLHF
-,TRBJ2-4,-,TRBV5-5,TGTGCCAGCAGCTTGGCCAAAGCTCGGGACATTCAGTACTTC,CASSLAKARDIQYF
-,TRBJ1-5,-,TRBV6-5,TGTGCCAGCAAAGACAGTCATAGCAATCAGCCCCAGCATTTT,CASKDSHSNQPQHF
few,TRBJ1-5,-,TRBV7-8,TGTGCCAGCAGCCTCAGACAGATCGATAGCAATCAGCCCCAGCATTTT,CASSLRQIDSNQPQHF
-,TRBJ2-7,TRBD1,TRBV6-6,TGTGCCAGCAGTTACGTGGGGGACAGAGACTACGAGCAGTACTTC,CASSYVGDRDYEQYF
-,TRBJ1-3,TRBD1,TRBV28,TGTGCCAGCAGTTTATTGGGACAGGGATCCTCTGGAAACACCATATATTTT,CASSLLGQGSSGNTIYF
-,TRBJ2-5,TRBD2,TRBV10-1,TGCGCCAGCAGCCCCAATATGGGACTAGCGGGAGGGTCTGAGACCCAGTACTTC,CASSPNMGLAGGSETQYF
-,TRBJ2-2,-,TRBV25-1,TGTGCCAGCAGGGAACAAAACACCGGGGAGCTGTTTTTT,CASREQNTGELFF
-,TRBJ1-1,-,TRBV28,TGTGCCAGCAGACTTCTCTTGAACACTGAAGCTTTCTTT,CASRLLLNTEAFF
-,TRBJ1-6,-,TRBV4-3,TGCGCCAGCAGCCAAGTCTTTGGAGGGCGGCAGGGATTGACACCCCTCCACTTT,CASSQVFGGRQGLTPLHF
-,TRBJ2-3,-,TRBV30,TGTGCCTGGACCTTGGCGGGGAGCGCAGATACGCAGTATTTT,CAWTLAGSADTQYF
-,TRBJ1-2,-,TRBV30,TGTGCCTGGAGCGCCGCGAATGGGGGCGATGGCTACACCTTC,CAWSAANGGDGYTF
-,TRBJ2-7,TRBD1,TRBV5-1,TGCGCCAGCGGACAGGGAGTCTACGAGCAGTACTTC,CASGQGVYEQYF
once,TRBJ1-3,-,TRBV7-9,TGTGCCAGCAGCTTAGCACAAGCTGGAAACACCATATATTTT,CASSLAQAGNTIYF
-,TRBJ2-1,TRBD2,TRBV19,TGTGCCAGTAGCCGGGGACTAGCCTCCTACAATGAGCAGTTCTTC,CASSRGLASYNEQFF
-,TRBJ2-1,-,TRBV4-2,TGTGCCAGCAGCCAAGGTCAGGGGTGGAATGAGCAGTTCTTC,CASSQGQGWNEQFF
many,TRBJ1-1,-,TRBV29-1,TGCAGCGTAGACGTCATGGGGGGACAAGCTTTCTTT,CSVDVMGGQAFF
few,TRBJ1-6,-,TRBV4-2,TGTGCCAGCAGCCAACAACAGAGCTCCTATAATTCACCCCTCCACTTT,CASSQQQSSYNSPLHF
-,TRBJ2-7,TRBD1,TRBV5-6,TGTGCCAGCAGCTATGGGACAGCCTACGAGCAGTACTTC,CASSYGTAYEQYF
-,TRBJ2-1,TRBD2,TRBV7-9,TGTGCCAGCAGCTCGGGACTAGCGGGAGATAATGAGCAGTTCTTC,CASSSGLAGDNEQFF
few,TRBJ1-6,TRBD1,TRBV4-1,TGCGCCAGCAGCCAGGACAGGGCACGTTCACCCCTCCACTTT,CASSQDRARSPLHF
-,TRBJ1-1,TRBD1,TRBV5-1,TGCGCCAGCAGCCGGGGGACAGTCGGGACTGAAGCTTTCTTT,CASSRGTVGTEAFF
-,TRBJ2-3,-,TRBV9,TGTGCCAGCAGCGTAGGGCCGGGGGACACAGATACGCAGTATTTT,CASSVGPGDTDTQYF
-,TRBJ2-7,TRBD1,TRBV27,TGTGCCAGCAGTTTTGGACAGGGGGCTGGCGAGCAGTACTTC,CASSFGQGAGEQYF
few,TRBJ1-2,-,TRBV29-1,TGCAGCGTTGGGGAGAGCTATGGCTACACCTTC,CSVGESYGYTF
-,TRBJ2-7,-,TRBV2,TGTGCCAGCAGTGATCGGGGAGTACGGTACGAGCAGTACTTC,CASSDRGVRYEQYF
-,TRBJ2-7,-,TRBV4-1,TGCGCCAGCAGCCAAGACGCGGCTGCCCTCGGCGAGCAGTACTTC,CASSQDAAALGEQYF
-,TRBJ1-6,-,TRBV30,TGTGCCTGGAAGTCGGGGAACTATAATTCACCCCTCCACTTT,CAWKSGNYNSPLHF
many,TRBJ1-1,-,TRBV10-3,TGTGCCATCAGTGAGTCTGTCTACACTGAAGCTTTCTTT,CAISESVYTEAFF
-,TRBJ2-5,-,TRBV25-1,TGTGCCAGCAGTGAGGGAGTAACTCAAGAGACCCAGTACTTC,CASSEGVTQETQYF
-,TRBJ2-3,TRBD2,TRBV4-2,TGTGCCAGCAGCCAAGATTCGGCTAGCGGAGATACGCAGTATTTT,CASSQDSASGDTQYF
-,TRBJ1-2,TRBD1,TRBV9,TGTGCCAGCAGCGCGGGACAGGGATTCTATGGCTACACCTTC,CASSAGQGFYGYTF
-,TRBJ1-3,-,TRBV4-3,TGCGCCAGCAGCCTTACAGTTACCTCTGGAAACACCATATATTTT,CASSLTVTSGNTIYF
-,TRBJ2-1,TRBD2,TRBV5-8,TGTGCCAGCCTCGGGACTATCTACAATGAGCAGTTCTTC,CASLGTIYNEQFF
-,TRBJ2-7,TRBD2,TRBV5-4,TGTGCCAGCAGAAAGGGGACTAGCGGGACGATGGCCTACGAGCAGTACTTC,CASRKGTSGTMAYEQYF
-,TRBJ2-3,-,TRBV3-1/TRBV3-2,TGTGCCAGCAGCCGCCCCCGGAGTGATACGCAGTATTTT,CASSRPRSDTQYF